Below, 11 T cell receptor beta chains from the same sample are listed, as sequenced in a study of blood T cell repertoires in COVID-19. Using immunoSEQ multiplex PCR, the repertoire was profiled, and TCRdb retains in-frame clones only, with some absent. Counted here are roughly 250,000 clones, around 89% occurring once; the ten biggest clones make up roughly 0.8%. Sequences were obtained from peripheral blood. The receptors come from a man aged 25 to 40 with acute or convalescent COVID-19.

CDR3 nucleotides: TGTGCCTGGAGGCTGTGGGGATCACACTCGGGGGAGACCCAGTACTTC. Its translation is CAWRLWGSHSGETQYF. The chain couples TRBV30 to TRBJ2-5; tentatively, D is TRBD2 (5 bases). The CDR3 length is 16 residues. Looked up from germline, CDR1 is GTSNPN and CDR2 is SVGIG (reference sequence). Trimming stripped 3 bases from V and 5 bases from J, with 22 bases between.

This chain joins TRBV14 and TRBJ1-1; possible D gene TRBD1, 6 bases. The V and J ends lost 4 bases and 3 bases respectively, with 12 bases between them. In germline, CDR1 is SGHDN, CDR2 FVKESK. The CDR3 spans 14 residues. In DNA form, the CDR3 reads TGTGCCAGCAGCCTATTAGGGGGGGACACTGAAGCTTTCTTT. Protein product: CASSLLGGDTEAFF.

The gene calls are TRBV6-5 and TRBJ1-1, with D uncertain. Germline CDR1 MNHEY, CDR2 SVGAGI. Trimming pared 8 bases from V and 6 bases from J, leaving 13 bases between. The CDR3 extends over 12 amino acids. The CDR3 region is CASVDAVSEAFF. CDR3 sequence (DNA): TGTGCCAGCGTAGACGCGGTATCTGAAGCTTTCTTT.

The genes are TRBV4-1 and TRBJ1-5; TRBD1 matches 8 bases. The CDR3 contains 16 residues. Germline V gene data show CDR1 as MGHRA and CDR2 as YSYEKL. V shed 6 bases and J 2 bases; nucleotides not matched to a gene: 9. CDR3 sequence reads: CASSRYDRGGNQPQHF. The CDR3 nucleotides are TGCGCCAGCAGTCGGTACGACAGGGGAGGCAATCAGCCCCAGCATTTT.

The chain links TRBV5-1 to TRBJ2-7; 7 bases fit TRBD1. V was pared by 2 bases and J by 1 base, with 6 bases of the junction left unmatched. Germline lookup yields CDR1 SGHRS and CDR2 YFSETQ. CDR3 length equals 15 residues. CDR3 sequence: CASSFTGDKSYEQYF. In DNA, the CDR3 is TGCGCCAGCAGCTTTACAGGGGACAAATCCTACGAGCAGTACTTC.

V is TRBV19 and J is TRBJ1-1; TRBD1 matches at 9 bases. There are 17 residues in the CDR3. The germline V gene encodes CDR1 LNHDA and CDR2 SQIVND (reference sequence). The V and J ends lost 6 bases and 3 bases, in that order; junction bases with no gene match: 14. CDR3 DNA: TGTGCCAGTAGCCTAACAGGGGGCGCCCCGTGGGACACTGAAGCTTTCTTT. Translating it yields CASSLTGGAPWDTEAFF.

This clone was detected only a few times. The CDR3 reads CASSEAGTVILDEQFF. For the CDR3, the DNA is TGTGCCAGCAGTGAAGCCGGGACAGTTATTTTGGATGAGCAGTTCTTC. This chain links TRBV25-1 with TRBJ2-1; 7 bases match TRBD1. The germline gives CDR1 MGHDK, CDR2 SYGVNS. This CDR3 spans 16 amino acids. The V gene end was trimmed by 2 bases and the J gene end by 8 bases; junction bases not matched to a gene: 12.

The genes are TRBV15 and TRBJ1-2; 7 bases fit TRBD1. Germline V gene lookup returns CDR1 LNHNV and CDR2 YYDKDF (reference sequence). The V and J ends lost 1 base and 1 base, in that order; junction bases with no gene match: 9. CDR3 length equals 17 residues. CDR3 nucleotide sequence: TGTGCCACCAGCAGAGGGACAGGCGCTACGTTTAACTATGGCTACACCTTC. Amino acid sequence: CATSRGTGATFNYGYTF.

This chain links TRBV2 with TRBJ1-3; D gene ambiguous. Trimming removed 3 bases at V and 3 bases at J, with 12 bases between. CDR1 is SNHLY, CDR2 FYNNEI, per germline. CDR3 length: 15 amino acids. The CDR3 DNA follows: TGTGCCAGCAGTGAGGGCGCTAAACTTGGAAACACCATATATTTT. Translated, it gives CASSEGAKLGNTIYF.

The chain is built from TRBV10-3 and TRBJ2-7, with D perhaps matching TRBD2 (6 bases). This CDR3 contains 13 residues. Trimming left V 9 bases short and J 1 base short, with 13 bases between. The germline CDR1 and CDR2 sequences are ENHRY and SYGVKD. The CDR3 region is CAIRETSSYEQYF. In DNA form, the CDR3 reads TGTGCCATAAGAGAGACTAGTTCCTACGAGCAGTACTTC.

The CDR3 is CASSTGGLVDEQFF. The CDR3 DNA sequence: TGTGCCAGCAGTACAGGGGGCTTGGTGGATGAGCAGTTCTTC. The chain combines TRBV28 with TRBJ2-1; 9 positions agree with TRBD1. The V segment lost 5 bases and the J segment 8 bases; nucleotides outside the gene matches: 7. The CDR3 extends over 14 amino acids. Germline CDR1 MDHEN, CDR2 SYDVKM.